This TCR beta chain comes out of a study of human T cells and chemical hapten exposure. The CDR3 consists of 15 residues. Germline V gene data show CDR1 as MNHEY and CDR2 as SMNVEV (reference sequence). V gave up 5 bases and J gave up 4 bases, with 17 bases separating them. Whole blood that had not been fractionated was the source of extracted total RNA. Ten or more counts support this clonotype. TCRdb reprocessed the 5' RACE reads with MiXCR, giving one entry per CDR3 protein. Found here are approximately 150,000 distinct CDR3 sequences, approximately 4% of them singletons; the top ten hold over 1.2%.

The receptor's source is a female donor in good health. The V call is TRBV27, the J call TRBJ2-5; D is ambiguous. The CDR3 bases are TGTGCCAGCAGTCCCCCTGGCCCCGGGCGAGAGACCCAGTACTTC. Residues: CASSPPGPGRETQYF.